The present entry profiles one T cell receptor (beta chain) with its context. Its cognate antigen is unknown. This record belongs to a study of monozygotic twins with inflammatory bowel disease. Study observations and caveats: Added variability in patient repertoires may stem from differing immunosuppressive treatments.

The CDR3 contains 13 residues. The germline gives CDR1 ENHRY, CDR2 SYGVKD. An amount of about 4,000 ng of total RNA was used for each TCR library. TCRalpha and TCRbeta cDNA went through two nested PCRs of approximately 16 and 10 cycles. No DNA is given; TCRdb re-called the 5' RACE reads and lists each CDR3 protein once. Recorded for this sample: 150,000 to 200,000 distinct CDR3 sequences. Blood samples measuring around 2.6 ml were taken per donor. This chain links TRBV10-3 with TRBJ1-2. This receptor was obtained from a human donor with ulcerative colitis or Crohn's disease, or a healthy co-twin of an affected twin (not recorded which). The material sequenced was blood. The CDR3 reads CAITTQTNYGYTF.